A single sample gave rise to the 17 T cell receptor beta chains below, sequenced in a study of blood T cell repertoires in COVID-19. The repertoire was sequenced with immunoSEQ multiplex PCR; TCRdb's copy has only in-frame clones and lacks some. The sample contains roughly 160,000 clones, 81% of which appear only once. The sequencing input was PBMCs or T cells enriched from blood (not recorded which). The receptors derive from a woman between 40 and 50 years old with acute COVID-19.

The rearrangement uses TRBV25-1 and TRBJ2-7, with 10 nucleotides matching TRBD1. With V trimmed by 4 bases and J by 11 bases, 2 bases remained unmatched. Germline CDR1 is MGHDK and CDR2 is SYGVNS. CDR3 length equals 11 residues. The CDR3 DNA reads as TGTGCCAGCAGTGGGGGACAGGGGAAGTACTTC. Protein product: CASSGGQGKYF.

This chain links TRBV19 with TRBJ1-1; no reliable D call. Trimming shortened V by 5 bases and J by 1 base, and 8 bases separated the two germline ends. The germline gives CDR1 LNHDA, CDR2 SQIVND (reference sequence). This CDR3 is built from 13 residues. The CDR3 nucleotides are TGTGCCAGTAGTTCGACGGGGAACACTGAAGCTTTCTTT. Translation: CASSSTGNTEAFF.

This clone appeared once. The rearrangement uses TRBV19 and TRBJ1-1, with D unresolved. V dropped 2 bases and J dropped 1 base, with 8 bases sitting between them. From germline, CDR1 is LNHDA and CDR2 SQIVND (reference sequence). This CDR3 has 14 residues. The DNA for the CDR3 is TGTGCCAGTAGTATATTTGGAGCGAACACTGAAGCTTTCTTT. This sequence encodes CASSIFGANTEAFF.

This chain joins TRBV5-1 and TRBJ2-7, with 10 nucleotides matching TRBD2. CDR1 is SGHRS, CDR2 YFSETQ, per germline. The V segment lost 3 bases and the J segment 2 bases; nucleotides outside the gene matches: 5. This CDR3 contains 15 residues. CDR3 nucleotides: TGCGCCAGCAGCTGGGGACTAGCGAGTACCTACGAGCAGTACTTC. It yields the protein CASSWGLASTYEQYF.

This rearrangement joins TRBV13 to TRBJ1-6, with unresolved D. CDR1 and CDR2 (germline): PRHDT, FYEKMQ (reference sequence). This CDR3 region has 18 residues. V was shortened by 4 bases and J by 4 bases, with 20 bases between the two germline ends. DNA for the CDR3: TGTGCCAGCAGCTCCTTGGAGGAGTCTGGGGTTTATAATTCACCCCTCCACTTT. Translated: CASSSLEESGVYNSPLHF.

The DNA of the CDR3 is TGTGCCAGCAGTCAAGGACAGCCTATACCAAGCACAGATACGCAGTATTTT. Translated: CASSQGQPIPSTDTQYF. The chain couples TRBV2 to TRBJ2-3; possibly TRBD1 for D (6 bases). The CDR3 consists of 17 residues. Trimming cost V 5 bases and J 0 bases, with 18 bases left between them. CDR1 is SNHLY and CDR2 is FYNNEI in the germline V gene.

The CDR3 sequence: CASSHTGESYEQYF. CDR3 nucleotides: TGCGCCAGCAGTCATACAGGGGAATCCTACGAGCAGTACTTC. V is TRBV10-2 and J is TRBJ2-7, with TRBD1 matching over 7 bases. Germline V gene data show CDR1 as WSHSY and CDR2 as SAAADI. J was trimmed by 1 base and V by 5 bases; bases with no gene match: 5. The CDR3 extends over 14 amino acids.

The chain recombines TRBV19 with TRBJ1-5; 9 nucleotides line up with TRBD1. The CDR3 extends over 16 amino acids. The germline CDR1 and CDR2 sequences are LNHDA and SQIVND (reference sequence). After removal of 2 bases from V and 1 base from J, the junction contained 3 bases not matched to a gene. The CDR3 nucleotides read TGTGCCAGTAGTATACCAGGACAGGGGAGCAATCAGCCCCAGCATTTT. Its protein is CASSIPGQGSNQPQHF. Variable domain in full (rest from reference TRBV19 and TRBJ1-5): DGGITQSPKYLFRKEGQNVTLSCEQNLNHDAMYWYRQDPGQGLRLIYYSQIVNDFQKGDIAEGYSVSREKKESFPLTVTSAQKNPTAFYLCASSIPGQGSNQPQHFGDGTRLSIL.

The chain links TRBV5-1 to TRBJ2-5; tentatively, D is TRBD1 (6 bases). Trimming cost V 6 bases and J 1 base, with 13 bases left between them. Looked up from germline, CDR1 is SGHRS and CDR2 is YFSETQ. CDR3 size: 14 residues. The chain's CDR3 is CASTRGQSQETQYF. In DNA form, the CDR3 reads TGCGCCAGCACCAGGGGACAAAGCCAAGAGACCCAGTACTTC.

In regard to this clone: The junction departs from the called germline gene at one end, perhaps through a read error. The CDR3 sequence: CASSLNRDNEQFF. In nucleotides, the CDR3 is TGTGCTAGCAGCTTAAACCGAGACAATGAGCAGTTCTTC. The V gene is TRBV7-7, the J gene TRBJ2-1; no definite D call. This CDR3 contains 13 residues. Germline V lookup: CDR1 SSHAT, CDR2 FNYEAQ (reference sequence).

The genes are TRBV7-9 and TRBJ1-2; D remains ambiguous. The CDR3 is made up of 13 amino acids. Trimming pared 3 bases from V and 4 bases from J, leaving 9 bases between. From germline, CDR1 is SEHNR and CDR2 FQNEAQ (reference sequence). As DNA, the CDR3 is TGTGCCAGCAGCTTGGAGTACTTCTATGGCTACACCTTC. Protein product: CASSLEYFYGYTF.

The CDR3 coding sequence is TGTGCCACCCTACAGGGGGCAAACGGGGGCGAGCAGTACGTC. This codes for CATLQGANGGEQYV. The V and J genes are TRBV10-3 and TRBJ2-7; 9 bases fit TRBD1. V lost 10 bases and J lost 6; bases outside the gene matches: 13. In germline, CDR1 is ENHRY, CDR2 SYGVKD. This CDR3 has 14 residues.

This CDR3 reads CASSPILGEAFF. The CDR3 bases are TGTGCCAGCAGCCCAATACTAGGGGAAGCTTTCTTT. This chain joins TRBV7-9 and TRBJ1-1, with no clear D. CDR1 and CDR2 from the germline V gene are SEHNR and FQNEAQ (reference sequence). This CDR3 spans 12 amino acids. Between the trimmed V and J ends, which lost 5 bases and 8 bases, there was a span of 12 bases.

The chain uses TRBV18 and TRBJ2-2; TRBD1 agrees at 7 bases. The CDR3 consists of 21 residues. From germline, CDR1 is KGHSH and CDR2 LQKENI. J was trimmed by 1 base and V by 1 base; bases with no gene match: 18. The CDR3 spells CASSPLPLRTMTGQNTGELFF. The CDR3 DNA reads TGTGCCAGCTCACCACTCCCCTTACGAACGATGACAGGGCAGAACACCGGGGAGCTGTTTTTT.

The rearrangement joins TRBV3-1 (or the pseudogene TRBV3-2) to TRBJ1-3; D perhaps matches TRBD1 (5 bases). Per the germline V gene, CDR1 is LGHDT and CDR2 is YNNKEL (reference sequence). Trimming left V 1 base short and J 0 bases short, with 10 bases between. The CDR3 consists of 16 residues. CDR3 in amino acids: CASSQGGVSSGNTIYF. CDR3 nucleotides: TGTGCCAGCAGCCAAGGGGGCGTGAGCTCTGGAAACACCATATATTTT.

This clone has only one observation. The CDR3: CASSLDRGADTQYF. The DNA for the CDR3 is TGTGCCAGCAGTCTTGACAGGGGGGCAGATACGCAGTATTTT. The genes are TRBV9 and TRBJ2-3; 9 nucleotides align to TRBD1. The CDR3 totals 14 residues. The V gene end was trimmed by 5 bases and the J gene end by 4 bases; junction bases not matched to a gene: 5. Germline values: CDR1 SGDLS, CDR2 YYNGEE.

The chain uses TRBV7-8 and TRBJ1-1; D is possibly TRBD1 (5 bases). The germline V and J ends were trimmed by 5 bases and 3 bases, with 19 bases remaining between them. The CDR3 contains 16 residues. The V gene's germline CDR1 is SGHVS and CDR2 FQNEAQ. The CDR3 reads CASSPPSGRGYTEAFF. The CDR3 bases are TGTGCCAGCAGCCCACCGTCCGGGCGGGGGTACACTGAAGCTTTCTTT.